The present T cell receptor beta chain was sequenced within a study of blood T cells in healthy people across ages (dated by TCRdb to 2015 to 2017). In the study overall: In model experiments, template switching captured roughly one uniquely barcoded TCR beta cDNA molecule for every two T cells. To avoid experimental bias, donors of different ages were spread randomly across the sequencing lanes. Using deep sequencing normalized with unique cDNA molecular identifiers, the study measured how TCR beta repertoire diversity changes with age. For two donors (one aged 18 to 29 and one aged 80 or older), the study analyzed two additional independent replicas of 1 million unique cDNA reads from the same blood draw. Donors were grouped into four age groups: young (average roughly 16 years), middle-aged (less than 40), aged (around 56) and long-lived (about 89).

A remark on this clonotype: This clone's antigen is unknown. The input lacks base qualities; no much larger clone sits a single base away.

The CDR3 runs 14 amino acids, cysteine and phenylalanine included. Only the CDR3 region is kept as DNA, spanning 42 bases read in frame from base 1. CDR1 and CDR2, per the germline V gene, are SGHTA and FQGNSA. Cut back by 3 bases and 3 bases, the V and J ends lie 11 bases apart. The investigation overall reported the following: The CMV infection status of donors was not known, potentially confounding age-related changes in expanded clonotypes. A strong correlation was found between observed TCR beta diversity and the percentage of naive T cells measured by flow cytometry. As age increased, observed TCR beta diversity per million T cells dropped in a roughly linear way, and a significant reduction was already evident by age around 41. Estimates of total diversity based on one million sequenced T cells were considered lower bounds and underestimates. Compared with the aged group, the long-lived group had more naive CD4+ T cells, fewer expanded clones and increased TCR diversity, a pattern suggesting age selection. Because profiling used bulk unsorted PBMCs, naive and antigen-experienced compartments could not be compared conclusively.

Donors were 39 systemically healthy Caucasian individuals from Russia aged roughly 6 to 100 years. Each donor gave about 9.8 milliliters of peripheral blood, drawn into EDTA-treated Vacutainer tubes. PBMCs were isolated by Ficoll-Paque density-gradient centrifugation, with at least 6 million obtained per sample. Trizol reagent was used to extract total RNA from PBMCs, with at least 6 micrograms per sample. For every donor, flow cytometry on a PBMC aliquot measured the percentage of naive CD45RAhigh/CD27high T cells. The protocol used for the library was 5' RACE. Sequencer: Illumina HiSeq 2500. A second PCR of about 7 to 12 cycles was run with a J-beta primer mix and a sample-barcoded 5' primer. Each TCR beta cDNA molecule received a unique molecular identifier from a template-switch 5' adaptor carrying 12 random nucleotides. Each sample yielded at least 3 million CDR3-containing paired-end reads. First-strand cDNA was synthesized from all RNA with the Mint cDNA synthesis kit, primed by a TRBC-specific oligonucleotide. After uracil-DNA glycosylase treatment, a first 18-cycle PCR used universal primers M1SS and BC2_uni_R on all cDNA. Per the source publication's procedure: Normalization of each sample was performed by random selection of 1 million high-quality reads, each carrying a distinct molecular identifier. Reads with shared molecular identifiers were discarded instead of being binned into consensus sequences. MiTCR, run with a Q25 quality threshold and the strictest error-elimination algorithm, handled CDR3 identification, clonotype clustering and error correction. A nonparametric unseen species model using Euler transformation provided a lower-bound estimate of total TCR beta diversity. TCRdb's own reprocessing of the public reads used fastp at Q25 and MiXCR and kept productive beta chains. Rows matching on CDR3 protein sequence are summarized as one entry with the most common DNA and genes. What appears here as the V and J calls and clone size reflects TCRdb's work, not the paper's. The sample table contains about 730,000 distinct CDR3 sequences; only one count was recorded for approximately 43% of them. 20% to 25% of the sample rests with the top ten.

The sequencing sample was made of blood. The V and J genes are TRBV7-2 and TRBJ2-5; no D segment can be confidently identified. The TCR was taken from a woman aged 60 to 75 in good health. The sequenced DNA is TGTGCCAGCAGCTTTCAAGGGTTAGAAGAGACCCAGTACTTC. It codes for CASSFQGLEETQYF.